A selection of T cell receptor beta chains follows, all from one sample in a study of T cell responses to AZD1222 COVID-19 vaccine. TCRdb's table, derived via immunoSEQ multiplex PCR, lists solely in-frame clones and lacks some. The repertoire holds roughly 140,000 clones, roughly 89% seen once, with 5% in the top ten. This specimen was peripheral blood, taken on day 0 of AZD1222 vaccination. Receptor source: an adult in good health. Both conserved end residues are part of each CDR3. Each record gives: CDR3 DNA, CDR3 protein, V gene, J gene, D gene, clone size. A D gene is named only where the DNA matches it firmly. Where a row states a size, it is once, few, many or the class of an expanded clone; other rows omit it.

CDR3nt: TGTGCCAGCAGCCAAGATCTTGGGGGGTGGACGAGCGAGCAGTACTTC
CDR3aa: CASSQDLGGWTSEQYF
v_gene: TRBV4-2
j_gene: TRBJ2-7
d_gene: .
abundance: .

CDR3nt: TGTGCCAGCAGTCCTCAGGGGTTCGGGCGTCAGCCCCAGCATTTT
CDR3aa: CASSPQGFGRQPQHF
v_gene: TRBV28
j_gene: TRBJ1-5
d_gene: .
abundance: .

CDR3nt: TGTGCCAGCAGCCAACAGGGGGCGGCTAATGAAAAACTGTTTTTT
CDR3aa: CASSQQGAANEKLFF
v_gene: TRBV14
j_gene: TRBJ1-4
d_gene: TRBD1
abundance: .

CDR3nt: TGTGCCAGCAGCCAGGCTTATAGCGGGAGGGAGGGTCTGGAGCAGTACTTC
CDR3aa: CASSQAYSGREGLEQYF
v_gene: TRBV4-2
j_gene: TRBJ2-7
d_gene: TRBD2
abundance: .

CDR3nt: TGTGCCAGCGGGTGGGGACAGCGTAATTCACCCCTCCACTTT
CDR3aa: CASGWGQRNSPLHF
v_gene: TRBV6-5
j_gene: TRBJ1-6
d_gene: TRBD1
abundance: .

CDR3nt: TGTGCCAGCCTCGACAGGTCTTCCGGGGAGCTGTTTTTT
CDR3aa: CASLDRSSGELFF
v_gene: TRBV28
j_gene: TRBJ2-2
d_gene: .
abundance: .

CDR3nt: TGCAGTGCTAGTCCTCCTTGGTGGAATATAAACATTCAGTACTTC
CDR3aa: CSASPPWWNINIQYF
v_gene: TRBV20-1
j_gene: TRBJ2-4
d_gene: .
abundance: .

CDR3nt: TGTGCCACCCGCCGGAGCGGAAAGGGGGAGACCCAGTACTTC
CDR3aa: CATRRSGKGETQYF
v_gene: TRBV27
j_gene: TRBJ2-5
d_gene: .
abundance: .

CDR3nt: TGTGCCAGCAGTTTCTCCGGGCAGCCCCAGCATTTT
CDR3aa: CASSFSGQPQHF
v_gene: TRBV28
j_gene: TRBJ1-5
d_gene: .
abundance: .

CDR3nt: TGTGCCAGCAGCTTCACCGGGGGGGCCTCCTACGAGCAGTACTTC
CDR3aa: CASSFTGGASYEQYF
v_gene: TRBV7-3
j_gene: TRBJ2-7
d_gene: TRBD2
abundance: .

CDR3nt: TGTGCCAGCAGTTACTCGAAACTGGGGAATTCACCCCTCCACTTT
CDR3aa: CASSYSKLGNSPLHF
v_gene: TRBV6-5
j_gene: TRBJ1-6
d_gene: .
abundance: .

CDR3nt: TGTGCCAGCAGTTTATTGGCAGTGAGCACAGATACGCAGTATTTT
CDR3aa: CASSLLAVSTDTQYF
v_gene: TRBV28
j_gene: TRBJ2-3
d_gene: .
abundance: .

CDR3nt: TGTGCCAGCAGCCGCAACAGGGGGTATGGCTACACCTTC
CDR3aa: CASSRNRGYGYTF
v_gene: TRBV5-6
j_gene: TRBJ1-2
d_gene: TRBD1
abundance: .

CDR3nt: TGTGCCACCAGTGTAGGGGCGACTAGCGGGAGTTTCTACCTTCAAGAGACCCAGTACTTC
CDR3aa: CATSVGATSGSFYLQETQYF
v_gene: TRBV24-1
j_gene: TRBJ2-5
d_gene: TRBD2
abundance: .

CDR3nt: TGCAGCGTTGAAGCCGGAACGGGGGCGGAGCAGTACTTC
CDR3aa: CSVEAGTGAEQYF
v_gene: TRBV29-1
j_gene: TRBJ2-7
d_gene: .
abundance: .

CDR3nt: TGTGCCAGCAGTCCGCGTACTTTACACAATTCACCCCTCCACTTT
CDR3aa: CASSPRTLHNSPLHF
v_gene: TRBV27
j_gene: TRBJ1-6
d_gene: .
abundance: .

CDR3nt: TGTGCCAGCAGTGCCTCCGGGGGCCTTAGCTACACCTTC
CDR3aa: CASSASGGLSYTF
v_gene: TRBV6-4
j_gene: TRBJ1-2
d_gene: .
abundance: .

CDR3nt: TGTGCCAGCAGTCTTATAGCGGGTGAGCAGTTCTTC
CDR3aa: CASSLIAGEQFF
v_gene: TRBV6-6
j_gene: TRBJ2-1
d_gene: TRBD2
abundance: .

CDR3nt: TGTGCCAGCAGTTCCCCTTCAAGTAGCGGGGCTTACAATGAGCAGTTCTTC
CDR3aa: CASSSPSSSGAYNEQFF
v_gene: TRBV28
j_gene: TRBJ2-1
d_gene: TRBD2
abundance: .

CDR3nt: TGTGCCAGCAGCTTAGAAGCCGGGGCCCCCTACGAGCAGTACTTC
CDR3aa: CASSLEAGAPYEQYF
v_gene: TRBV7-2
j_gene: TRBJ2-7
d_gene: .
abundance: .

CDR3nt: TGTGCCAGCAGCCGCGGGATCCTGAGCTCCTACAATGAGCAGTTCTTC
CDR3aa: CASSRGILSSYNEQFF
v_gene: TRBV14
j_gene: TRBJ2-1
d_gene: .
abundance: .

CDR3nt: TGTGCCAGCAGCCCTTCTAGTCAGTGGGGCGGAGATACGCAGTATTTT
CDR3aa: CASSPSSQWGGDTQYF
v_gene: TRBV14
j_gene: TRBJ2-3
d_gene: .
abundance: .

CDR3nt: TGTGCCACCAGCAGAGAAAACCGGGACATCAATCAGCCCCAGCATTTT
CDR3aa: CATSRENRDINQPQHF
v_gene: TRBV15
j_gene: TRBJ1-5
d_gene: .
abundance: .

CDR3nt: TGTGCCAGCAGTCGGGGACTAGCGGGAACAGATACGCAGTATTTT
CDR3aa: CASSRGLAGTDTQYF
v_gene: TRBV28
j_gene: TRBJ2-3
d_gene: TRBD2
abundance: .

CDR3nt: TGCGCCAGCAGCCAAAGGGGGACAGGGAGACTCTGGTCACCCCTCCACTTT
CDR3aa: CASSQRGTGRLWSPLHF
v_gene: TRBV4-3
j_gene: TRBJ1-6
d_gene: TRBD1
abundance: .

CDR3nt: TGCGCCAGCAGCCAGGGACTAGCCTCGGAGACCCAGTACTTC
CDR3aa: CASSQGLASETQYF
v_gene: TRBV4-1
j_gene: TRBJ2-5
d_gene: TRBD2
abundance: .

CDR3nt: TGTGCCAGCAGTAGCGGGACCAGCGACTCCTACGAGCAGTACTTC
CDR3aa: CASSSGTSDSYEQYF
v_gene: TRBV6-5
j_gene: TRBJ2-7
d_gene: TRBD2
abundance: .

CDR3nt: TGTGCCAGCAGTGAATATGATTCTGGGATCCCAGGGGCTTTCTTT
CDR3aa: CASSEYDSGIPGAFF
v_gene: TRBV25-1
j_gene: TRBJ1-1
d_gene: .
abundance: few

CDR3nt: TGTGCCAGCAGCCCCTTCTCCCGGGATGAAAAACTGTTTTTT
CDR3aa: CASSPFSRDEKLFF
v_gene: TRBV7-2
j_gene: TRBJ1-4
d_gene: .
abundance: .

CDR3nt: TGTGCCAGCACGGGCGGGGGCAATGAAAAACTGTTTTTT
CDR3aa: CASTGGGNEKLFF
v_gene: TRBV28
j_gene: TRBJ1-4
d_gene: .
abundance: .

CDR3nt: TGTGCCAGCAACCCTAGGGGTGGCAATCAGCCCCAGCATTTT
CDR3aa: CASNPRGGNQPQHF
v_gene: TRBV2
j_gene: TRBJ1-5
d_gene: .
abundance: once

CDR3nt: TGTGCCAGCACCCCGCCCGAGAGCACAGATACGCAGTATTTT
CDR3aa: CASTPPESTDTQYF
v_gene: TRBV7-8
j_gene: TRBJ2-3
d_gene: .
abundance: .

CDR3nt: TGTGCCAGCAGTTATACGGCAGGGGTGCAAGAGACCCAGTACTTC
CDR3aa: CASSYTAGVQETQYF
v_gene: TRBV6-2/TRBV6-3
j_gene: TRBJ2-5
d_gene: .
abundance: .

CDR3nt: TGCGCCAGCAGTCAATCGCCCGACAGGGGCCACCTAAACGGGGAGCTGTTTTTT
CDR3aa: CASSQSPDRGHLNGELFF
v_gene: TRBV23-1
j_gene: TRBJ2-2
d_gene: TRBD1
abundance: .

CDR3nt: TGTGCCAGCAGTAACGGGACTCCGGGAATCAATGAGCAGTTCTTC
CDR3aa: CASSNGTPGINEQFF
v_gene: TRBV28
j_gene: TRBJ2-1
d_gene: .
abundance: .

CDR3nt: TGTGCCACCAGTGAAGCCGGGACAGGGTCAATAGATACGCAGTATTTT
CDR3aa: CATSEAGTGSIDTQYF
v_gene: TRBV24-1
j_gene: TRBJ2-3
d_gene: TRBD1
abundance: .

CDR3nt: TGTGCCAGCAGTTTAGCAGGTACCGGCTACACCTTC
CDR3aa: CASSLAGTGYTF
v_gene: TRBV12-3/TRBV12-4
j_gene: TRBJ1-2
d_gene: .
abundance: .

CDR3nt: TGTGCCAGCAGCCCTTACGTTTCGGCAGGGTCCCAAGAGACCCAGTACTTC
CDR3aa: CASSPYVSAGSQETQYF
v_gene: TRBV6-2/TRBV6-3
j_gene: TRBJ2-5
d_gene: .
abundance: .

CDR3nt: TGTGCCAGCAGCTTACAGGGGAGGGTGGCTAATGAAAAACTGTTTTTT
CDR3aa: CASSLQGRVANEKLFF
v_gene: TRBV7-2
j_gene: TRBJ1-4
d_gene: .
abundance: few

CDR3nt: TGCGCCAGCAGCCCCGTTGACTCCTACGAGCAGTACTTC
CDR3aa: CASSPVDSYEQYF
v_gene: TRBV5-1
j_gene: TRBJ2-7
d_gene: .
abundance: .

CDR3nt: TGTGCCAGCACCCTAGCGGGTCGTGGGGATTCACCCCTCCACTTT
CDR3aa: CASTLAGRGDSPLHF
v_gene: TRBV6-6
j_gene: TRBJ1-6
d_gene: .
abundance: .

CDR3nt: TGTGCCAGCAGTGAAGTTCGGGGGGAACTCGGCTACACCTTC
CDR3aa: CASSEVRGELGYTF
v_gene: TRBV6-1
j_gene: TRBJ1-2
d_gene: .
abundance: .

CDR3nt: TGTGCCAGCAGCTTAGCAATACAAGAGACCCAGTACTTC
CDR3aa: CASSLAIQETQYF
v_gene: TRBV7-6
j_gene: TRBJ2-5
d_gene: .
abundance: .

CDR3nt: TGTGCCAGCAGCAAAGGGGGGAATCAGCCCCAGCATTTT
CDR3aa: CASSKGGNQPQHF
v_gene: TRBV3-1/TRBV3-2
j_gene: TRBJ1-5
d_gene: .
abundance: .

CDR3nt: TGTGCCAGCAACCTACAGGGGGCGGGCACCGGGGAGCTGTTTTTT
CDR3aa: CASNLQGAGTGELFF
v_gene: TRBV27
j_gene: TRBJ2-2
d_gene: TRBD1
abundance: .

CDR3nt: TGCAGTGCGCGGGGACTCCCTGCGCAGTATTTT
CDR3aa: CSARGLPAQYF
v_gene: TRBV20-1
j_gene: TRBJ2-3
d_gene: .
abundance: .

CDR3nt: TGTGCCAGCAGTTACACCCCGGAGGTTCCCTACGAGCAGTACTTC
CDR3aa: CASSYTPEVPYEQYF
v_gene: TRBV6-2/TRBV6-3
j_gene: TRBJ2-7
d_gene: .
abundance: .

CDR3nt: TGTGCCAGCAGCTTAGGGACGGCCTACACCGGGGAGCTGTTTTTT
CDR3aa: CASSLGTAYTGELFF
v_gene: TRBV7-3
j_gene: TRBJ2-2
d_gene: .
abundance: .

CDR3nt: TGCGCCAGCACCCCGGCGGTAGCGGGAGCCGGGGAGCTGTTTTTT
CDR3aa: CASTPAVAGAGELFF
v_gene: TRBV10-2
j_gene: TRBJ2-2
d_gene: TRBD2
abundance: .

CDR3nt: TGCGCCAGCAGCCCCGGGACTAGCGGATACAATGAGCAGTTCTTC
CDR3aa: CASSPGTSGYNEQFF
v_gene: TRBV4-3
j_gene: TRBJ2-1
d_gene: TRBD2
abundance: once